This TCR beta chain appears in the sequencing data of a study of T cell clonotyping in hematopoietic cell transplantation. The CDR3 totals 15 residues. Trimming took 2 bases from V and 8 from J, leaving 17 bases between them. Per germline, CDR1 SGHDT and CDR2 YYEEEE. Sequenced by immunoSEQ multiplex PCR; TCRdb stores in-frame clones only, minus some. The repertoire holds 60,000 to 75,000 clones, with roughly 94% as singletons. Regarding this clone: What it binds is unknown.

Broader study findings: At the given depth, recipient repertoires were over 97% de novo clonotypes. Cells were unsorted, so CD4 and CD8 contributions were not separated. Recipient TCR diversity dropped after transplant; expanded clonotypes rose from day 30 to 180. Broader posttransplant TCR repertoire diversity was predicted by graft donor and pretransplant recipient Inverse Simpson Index values.

This clonotype originated in a man aged 50 or older in good health. Some clones in this sample may be carry-over from other donors' samples. What was sequenced was peripheral blood mononuclear cells. The V call is TRBV5-6, the J call TRBJ1-5; maybe TRBD1 (5 bases). For the CDR3, the DNA is TGTGCCAGCAGCTTATCGACAGACCTCAGAAAGCCCCAGCATTTT. Its protein product is CASSLSTDLRKPQHF.